This TCR beta chain was captured by sequencing in a study of regulatory T cells in long-lasting Graves disease. Study-wide results and limits: Exclusively peripheral blood, rather than thyroid tissue, was studied.

As to time point: persistent/refractory GD, antithyroid drugs over 5 years with positive TRAb. PBMC RNA served as the TCR library source. It was American Thyroid Association guidelines that determined Graves' disease diagnosis. Staff took roughly 9 milliliters of peripheral blood and put it into EDTA tubes. The ends lost 7 bases at V and 7 bases at J; junction bases unmatched: 9. The CDR3 contains 13 residues. Germline assignment: CDR1 SGHTA and CDR2 FQGNSA. Combining iRepertoire HTBI primers with Arm-PCR of CDR3 regions, the authors built TCR beta libraries. Authors' processing steps: Across all samples, about 62 TRBV segments and 15 or so TRBJ segments were identified. TCRdb independently ran MiXCR on the multiplex PCR reads; one entry per CDR3 protein. Clone size and V and J calls follow TCRdb, not the original study. The sample has 350,000 to 450,000 distinct CDR3 sequences; more than 20% are singletons.

For this clonotype: Its specificity is unknown.

The sequencing used peripheral blood mononuclear cells (PBMCs), collected when the disease was refractory, from a patient treated with antithyroid drugs. The chain couples TRBV7-2 to TRBJ1-1, with TRBD1 matching 7 bases. The TCR originated in a female donor with Graves disease. CDR3 nucleotides: TGTGCCAGCATTAAGGGGGCTCTCGGTGAAGCTTTCTTT. It encodes CASIKGALGEAFF. Supplemented by reference TRBV7-2 and TRBJ1-1, the full variable domain reads GAGVSQSPSNKVTEKGKDVELRCDPISGHTALYWYRQSLGQGLEFLIYFQGNSAPDKSGLPSDRFSAERTGGSVSTLTIQRTQQEDSAVYLCASIKGALGEAFFGQGTRLTVV.